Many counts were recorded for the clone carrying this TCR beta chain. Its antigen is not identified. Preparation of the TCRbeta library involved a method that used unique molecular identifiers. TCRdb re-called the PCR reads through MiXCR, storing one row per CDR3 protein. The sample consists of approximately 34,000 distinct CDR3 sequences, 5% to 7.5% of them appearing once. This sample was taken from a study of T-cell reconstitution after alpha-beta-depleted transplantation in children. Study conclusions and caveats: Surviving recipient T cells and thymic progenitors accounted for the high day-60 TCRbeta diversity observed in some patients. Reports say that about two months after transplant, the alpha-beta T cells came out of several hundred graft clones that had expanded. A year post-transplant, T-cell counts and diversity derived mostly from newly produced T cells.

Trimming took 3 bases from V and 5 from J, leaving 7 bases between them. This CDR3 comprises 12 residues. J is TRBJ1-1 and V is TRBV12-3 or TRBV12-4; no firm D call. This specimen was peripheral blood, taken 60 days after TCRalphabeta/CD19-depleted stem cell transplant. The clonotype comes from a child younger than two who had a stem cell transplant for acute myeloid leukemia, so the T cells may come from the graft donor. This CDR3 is CASSLGRTEAFF. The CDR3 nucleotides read TGTGCCAGCAGTTTGGGCAGGACTGAAGCTTTCTTT.